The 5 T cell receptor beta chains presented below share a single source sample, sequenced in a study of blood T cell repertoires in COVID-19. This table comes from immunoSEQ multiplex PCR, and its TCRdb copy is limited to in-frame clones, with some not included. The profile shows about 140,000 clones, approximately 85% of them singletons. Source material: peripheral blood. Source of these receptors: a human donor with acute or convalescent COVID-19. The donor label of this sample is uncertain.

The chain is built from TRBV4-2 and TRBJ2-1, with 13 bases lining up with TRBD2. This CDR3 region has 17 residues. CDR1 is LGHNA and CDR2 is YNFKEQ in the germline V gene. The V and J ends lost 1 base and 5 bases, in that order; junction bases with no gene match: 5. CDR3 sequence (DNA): TGTGCCAGCAGCCAAGCACTAGCGGGAGGGCTGGACAATGAGCAGTTCTTC. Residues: CASSQALAGGLDNEQFF.

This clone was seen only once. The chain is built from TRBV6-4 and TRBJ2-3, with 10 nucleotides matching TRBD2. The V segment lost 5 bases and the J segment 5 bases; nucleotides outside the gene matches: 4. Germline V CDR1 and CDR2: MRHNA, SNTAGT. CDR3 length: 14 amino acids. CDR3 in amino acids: CASSLAGVKDTQYF. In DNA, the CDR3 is TGTGCCAGCAGTCTAGCGGGAGTGAAAGATACGCAGTATTTT.

CDR3 loop: CASSLGGQHNQPQHF. The CDR3 nucleotides are TGTGCCAGCAGTTTAGGGGGCCAACACAATCAGCCCCAGCATTTT. The chain is built from TRBV28 and TRBJ1-5, with D possibly TRBD1 on 6 matching bases. The V end was cut by 2 bases, the J end by 3 bases, with 11 bases between. In germline, CDR1 is MDHEN, CDR2 SYDVKM. The CDR3 sequence is 15 residues long.

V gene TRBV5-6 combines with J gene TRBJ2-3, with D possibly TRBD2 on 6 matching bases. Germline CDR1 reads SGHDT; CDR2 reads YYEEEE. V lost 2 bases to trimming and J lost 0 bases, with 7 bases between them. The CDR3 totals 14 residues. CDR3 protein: CASSLGRSTDTQYF. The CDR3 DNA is TGTGCCAGCAGCTTAGGGAGGAGCACAGATACGCAGTATTTT.

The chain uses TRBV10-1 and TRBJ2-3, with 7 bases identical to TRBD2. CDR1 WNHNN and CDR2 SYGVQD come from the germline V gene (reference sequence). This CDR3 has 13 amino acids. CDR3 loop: CARRERDTDTQYF. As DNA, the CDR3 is TGCGCAAGGAGGGAGCGGGACACAGATACGCAGTATTTT.